What follows are 2 T cell receptor beta chains derived from one specimen sequenced in a study of post-analysis software for immune sequencing data (dated by TCRdb to the mid-2010s). General conclusions and limits of the study: Four or five TRBV segments, including TRBV5-6, TRBV5-1 and TRBV20-1, were significantly more frequent in patients than controls.

Library preparation employed PCR. Sequenced using an Illumina HiSeq 2500. To reduce PCR and sequencing biases, unique molecular identifiers were built into the TCR beta cDNA libraries. TCRdb took the public reads, trimmed them with fastp at Q25, ran MiXCR for clone calling and kept in-frame beta chains. Every entry covers one CDR3 protein and lists the most common genes and DNA from its rows. The sample table records 350,000 to 450,000 distinct CDR3 sequences; around a third of these occur just once. 10% to 15% of the sample is taken by the ten largest. No antigens are known for them. The sequencing sample was made of blood. Receptor source: a girl between 10 and 17 years old with multiple sclerosis.

The V gene is TRBV12-3 or TRBV12-4, the J gene TRBJ1-1; D call uncertain. The CDR3 has 14 residues. Trimming took off 5 bases at V and 1 base at J, with 11 bases between the two ends. For the CDR3, the DNA is TGTGCCAGCAGTCGCACAGTGCCGAACACTGAAGCTTTCTTT. It is translated as CASSRTVPNTEAFF.

V is TRBV7-9 and J is TRBJ2-7; D call uncertain. The J call could be wrong; TRBJ2-5 is a better fit for the DNA end. Germline V lookup: CDR1 SEHNR, CDR2 FQNEAQ (reference sequence). This CDR3 contains 15 residues. The CDR3 reads CASSLGVSGSETQYF. The CDR3 region has the DNA TGTGCCAGCAGCTTAGGTGTTTCGGGTTCAGAGACCCAGTACTTC.